The clone carrying this T cell receptor (beta chain) was counted at least ten times. Its antigen is as yet unknown. V gave up 5 bases and J gave up 3 bases, with 11 bases separating them. This CDR3 is built from 13 residues. Germline loops: CDR1 SGHVS, CDR2 FQNEAQ. TCRdb re-called the reads with MiXCR, one entry per CDR3 protein. The table lists 800,000 to 950,000 distinct CDR3 sequences, about 33% of them singletons. This entry belongs to a study of T cell repertoires in cytomegalovirus infection. Study information: TCR beta signatures that were public indicated CMV infection and matching HLA type.

Specimen: cultured CD8+ T cells from PBMCs, collected from culture after CMV antigen stimulation. The sequence was collected from a human donor in good health (CMV status not recorded). Some clones in this sample may be carry-over from other donors' samples. This chain links TRBV7-8 with TRBJ2-7; tentative D call: TRBD2 (6 bases). The CDR3 loop is CASSPREDYEQYV. CDR3 DNA sequence: TGTGCCAGCAGCCCCAGGGAGGACTACGAGCAGTACGTC.